These 4 T cell receptor beta chains came from one sample sequenced in a study of blood T cell repertoires in COVID-19. TCRdb keeps only in-frame clones here, not all; method: immunoSEQ multiplex PCR. The sample has about 160,000 clones; roughly 80% are singletons. Sequenced sample: peripheral blood. The receptors shown here come from a man between 65 and 85 years old with acute or convalescent COVID-19.

The gene calls are TRBV7-9 and TRBJ2-7; TRBD1 matches 8 bases. This CDR3 region has 19 residues. V lost 4 bases to trimming and J lost 2 bases; unmatched junction nucleotides: 19. Germline V gene sequence: CDR1 SEHNR, CDR2 FQNEAQ (reference sequence). Here the CDR3 DNA reads TGTGCCAGCAGCTCAGGAGGTTTAGCGGCCCAGGGGGCCACCTACGAGCAGTACTTC. This gives the protein CASSSGGLAAQGATYEQYF.

This chain connects TRBV19 to TRBJ1-1; D not certain. The CDR3 length is 13 residues. V lost 3 bases to trimming and J lost 6 bases, with 11 bases between them. Germline V gene data show CDR1 as LNHDA and CDR2 as SQIVND (reference sequence). The CDR3 nucleotides read TGTGCCAGTAGTATCGTCCCGTCAGCTGAAGCTTTCTTT. Amino acids: CASSIVPSAEAFF.

In this sample, this clone turned up a few times. The rearrangement uses TRBV10-1 and TRBJ2-5; 12 bases are shared with TRBD2. Germline values: CDR1 WNHNN, CDR2 SYGVQD (reference sequence). The CDR3 contains 18 residues. The trim removed 9 bases at V and 1 base at J, leaving 15 bases unmatched. CDR3 sequence: CARSEGGTSGPRQETQYF. The CDR3 DNA is TGCGCCAGATCCGAGGGGGGGACTAGCGGGCCCCGCCAAGAGACCCAGTACTTC.

V gene TRBV10-3 combines with J gene TRBJ2-7; TRBD2 is a possible D gene (6 bases). This CDR3 region has 15 residues. V gave up 5 bases and J gave up 5 bases, with 19 bases separating them. The V gene's germline CDR1 is ENHRY and CDR2 SYGVKD. CDR3 sequence reads: CAISTLAGGINEQYF. The CDR3, as DNA: TGTGCCATCAGTACTTTAGCCGGAGGGATAAACGAGCAGTACTTC.